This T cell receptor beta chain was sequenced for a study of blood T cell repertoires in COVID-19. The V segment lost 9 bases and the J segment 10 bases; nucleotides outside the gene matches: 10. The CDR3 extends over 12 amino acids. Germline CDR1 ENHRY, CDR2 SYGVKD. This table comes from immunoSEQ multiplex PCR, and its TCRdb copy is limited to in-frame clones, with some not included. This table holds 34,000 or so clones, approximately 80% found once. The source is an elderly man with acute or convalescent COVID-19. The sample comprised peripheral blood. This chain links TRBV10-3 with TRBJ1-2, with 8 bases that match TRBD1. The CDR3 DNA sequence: TGTGCCATTTCGACAGGGGAGAATGACTACACCTTC. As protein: CAISTGENDYTF.